This T cell receptor (beta chain) was sequenced during a study of blood T cells in healthy people across ages. A second roughly 6 to 12 cycle PCR used barcoded and J-beta primers. A single record per CDR3 protein comes from TCRdb applying MiXCR to the 5' RACE reads. The repertoire consists of 800,000 to 950,000 distinct CDR3 sequences, with roughly 40% occurring once and the leading ten covering roughly 13%. Aged about 6 to 95, donors were systemically healthy Caucasians from Russia. General study points: Since the PBMCs were unsorted, naive and antigen-experienced cells could not be conclusively compared. Significant beta diversity loss was already apparent by age 40, declining roughly linearly. Long-lived and aged donors differed, with more naive CD4+ cells and higher diversity in the long-lived.

Of note for this clonotype: The antigen is unknown.

The receptor was derived from a man younger than 35 in good health. Sequenced sample: blood.

This chain's CDR3 is CASSAPWGRNSPLHF. CDR3 bases: TGTGCCAGCAGTGCCCCATGGGGACGTAATTCACCCCTCCACTTT. The chain links TRBV6-1 to TRBJ1-6, with a tentative D call TRBD1 (5 bases). This CDR3 comprises 15 residues. CDR1 is MNHNS and CDR2 is SASEGT in the germline V gene. V lost 4 bases and J 6 bases, leaving 13 bases between the germline ends.